The 8 T cell receptor beta chains in this list originate from one sample, sequenced in a study of a mutant IDH1 vaccine in newly diagnosed glioma (dated by TCRdb to about 2021). Libraries were prepared through the immunoSEQ multiplex PCR assay. This is the immuneACCESS table as TCRdb keeps it, with only in-frame sequences that have V and J called. A part of the clones is gone; compared with another copy, unresolved V genes explain less than half, and the rest is unexplained. This sample has tens of thousands of clones in its table, and around 78% of those were observed once. 5.2% of the sample is held by the ten biggest clonotypes. According to the study, the label for this sample's time point signals: week 5, during vaccination. A 20-mer mutant IDH1 peptide at 300 micrograms in Montanide made up each vaccine dose, which was injected subcutaneously together with topical imiquimod. Antigens of these TCRs are unknown.

This material consisted of PBMCs, taken from a glioma patient whose treatment included an IDH1 peptide vaccine. The source is a man over 45 with glioma.

This clone is labeled as large (0.1 to 1%). The rearrangement uses TRBV6-4 and TRBJ1-6, with 7 positions matching TRBD1. Germline CDR1 and CDR2: MRHNA and SNTAGT. The junction had 6 bases not matched to a gene; V was cut back by 2 bases and J by 8 bases. This CDR3 has 15 amino acids. For the CDR3, the DNA is TGTGCCAGCAGTGACACCCGACAGGGCCATTCACCCCTCCACTTT. It yields the protein CASSDTRQGHSPLHF.

The V gene is TRBV27, the J gene TRBJ2-5; TRBD1 matches at 8 bases. This CDR3 region has 14 residues. V dropped 6 bases and J dropped 5; count of bases not matched to a gene: 8. The germline CDR1 and CDR2 sequences are MNHEY and SMNVEV (reference sequence). The CDR3 loop reads CASRPAGGGETQYF. CDR3 bases: TGTGCCAGCAGGCCGGCAGGGGGCGGGGAGACCCAGTACTTC.

This chain joins TRBV7-9 and TRBJ1-1, with D hard to call. V was shortened by 2 bases and J by 1 base, with 5 bases between the two germline ends. This CDR3 is built from 13 residues. Germline V gives CDR1 SEHNR, CDR2 FQNEAQ (reference sequence). CDR3 sequence (DNA): TGTGCCAGCAGCTTAATTTCGAACACTGAAGCTTTCTTT. Protein sequence: CASSLISNTEAFF.

This chain connects TRBV5-1 to TRBJ2-3, with D perhaps matching TRBD1 or TRBD2 (5 bases each). The CDR3 totals 16 residues. V was cut by 2 bases and J by 2 bases, with 15 bases left in between. CDR1 and CDR2 from the germline V gene are SGHRS and YFSETQ. CDR3 amino acids: CASSFGANIVTDTQYF. CDR3 sequence (DNA): TGCGCCAGCAGCTTCGGGGCTAATATAGTCACAGATACGCAGTATTTT.

V usage is TRBV19 and J usage is TRBJ1-5; possibly TRBD1 for D (5 bases). The V gene lost 3 bases and the J gene lost 2 bases, with 14 bases spanning the gap. The CDR3 is 16 residues long. Germline V gene sequence: CDR1 LNHDA, CDR2 SQIVND (reference sequence). This CDR3 reads CASSIGLGGRNQPQHF. DNA for the CDR3: TGTGCCAGTAGTATTGGGCTCGGGGGTCGCAATCAGCCCCAGCATTTT.

The chain has TRBV9 and TRBJ2-5, with D hard to call. V lost 0 bases and J 5 bases, leaving 11 bases between the germline ends. Germline CDR1 reads SGDLS; CDR2 reads YYNGEE. The CDR3 has 14 amino acids. CDR3 DNA sequence: TGTGCCAGCAGCGTAGGACACTTCCCCGAGACCCAGTACTTC. This gives the protein CASSVGHFPETQYF.

The chain is built from TRBV7-9 and TRBJ1-6; 8 nucleotides match TRBD1. Germline trimming cut 1 base from V and 8 bases from J; bases unmatched to any gene: 1. The germline V gene has CDR1 SEHNR and CDR2 FQNEAQ (reference sequence). The CDR3 contains 14 residues. The CDR3 loop is CASSLGTGHSPLHF. In DNA, the CDR3 is TGTGCCAGCAGCTTAGGGACAGGGCATTCACCCCTCCACTTT. The variable domain in full, completed from reference TRBV7-9 and TRBJ1-6, reads DTGVSQNPRHKITKRGQNVTFRCDPISEHNRLYWYRQTLGQGPEFLTYFQNEAQLEKSRLLSDRFSAERPKGSFSTLEIQRTEQGDSAMYLCASSLGTGHSPLHFGNGTRLTVT.

The chain joins TRBV7-9 to TRBJ2-3; 11 nucleotides agree with TRBD2. V was pared by 1 base and J by 3 bases, with 3 bases of the junction left unmatched. Germline CDR1 is SEHNR and CDR2 is FQNEAQ (reference sequence). The CDR3 has 16 residues. The CDR3: CASSLGLAGRTDTQYF. In DNA, the CDR3 is TGTGCCAGCAGCTTAGGACTAGCGGGGAGAACAGATACGCAGTATTTT.